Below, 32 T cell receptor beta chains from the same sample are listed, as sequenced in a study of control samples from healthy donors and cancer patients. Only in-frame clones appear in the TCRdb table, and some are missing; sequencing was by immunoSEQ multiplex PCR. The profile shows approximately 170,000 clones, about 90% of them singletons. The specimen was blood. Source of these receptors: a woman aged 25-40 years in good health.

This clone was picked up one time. The CDR3 sequence is CASSFEGGVLTF. The CDR3 DNA reads as TGTGCCAGCAGTTTCGAAGGGGGCGTCCTGACTTTC. V gene TRBV28 combines with J gene TRBJ2-6, with TRBD1 as a possible D gene (6 bases). Germline CDR1 and CDR2: MDHEN and SYDVKM. The CDR3 sequence is 12 residues long. Trimming took 3 bases from V and 12 from J, leaving 9 bases between them.

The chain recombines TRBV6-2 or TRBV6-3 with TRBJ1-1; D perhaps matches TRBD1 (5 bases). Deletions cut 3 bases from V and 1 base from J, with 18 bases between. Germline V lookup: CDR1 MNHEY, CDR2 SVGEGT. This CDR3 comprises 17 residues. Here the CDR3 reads CASSYSPELQANTEAFF. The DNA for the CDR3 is TGTGCCAGCAGTTATTCACCGGAACTACAGGCGAACACTGAAGCTTTCTTT.

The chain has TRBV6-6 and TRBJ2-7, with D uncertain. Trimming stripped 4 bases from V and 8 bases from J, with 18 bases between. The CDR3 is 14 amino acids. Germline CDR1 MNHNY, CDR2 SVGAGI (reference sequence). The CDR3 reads CASSFSSAGAKQYF. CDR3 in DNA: TGTGCCAGCAGTTTTTCATCGGCCGGCGCCAAGCAGTACTTC.

Here the CDR3 DNA reads TGTGCCAGCAGCGCGGGGACAGGTGGGGTGTATGGCTACACCTTC. This codes for CASSAGTGGVYGYTF. V gene TRBV6-4 combines with J gene TRBJ1-2; 8 bases map to TRBD1. The CDR3 length is 15 residues. The trim removed 6 bases at V and 5 bases at J, leaving 11 bases unmatched. Germline V gene lookup returns CDR1 MRHNA and CDR2 SNTAGT.

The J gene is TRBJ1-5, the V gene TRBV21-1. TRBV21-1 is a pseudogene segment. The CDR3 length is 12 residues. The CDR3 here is CASSRGNQPQHF. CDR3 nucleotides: TGTGCCAGCAGCAGGGGCAATCAGCCCCAGCATTTT.

The CDR3 DNA reads TGCAGTGCTAGTAAGGTCAGGGGCAATGGCTACACCTTC. Translation: CSASKVRGNGYTF. V is TRBV20-1 and J is TRBJ1-2, with D possibly matching TRBD1 (6 bases). Germline values: CDR1 DFQATT, CDR2 SNEGSKA (reference sequence). Deletions cut 3 bases from V and 6 bases from J, with 14 bases between. The CDR3 runs to 13 residues.

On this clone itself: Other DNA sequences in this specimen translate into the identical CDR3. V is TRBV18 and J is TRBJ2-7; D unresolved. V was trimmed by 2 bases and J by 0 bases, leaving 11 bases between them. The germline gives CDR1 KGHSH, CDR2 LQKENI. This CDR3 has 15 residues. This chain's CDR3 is CASSPSRGSSYEQYF. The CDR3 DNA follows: TGTGCCAGCTCACCATCCCGCGGAAGCTCCTACGAGCAGTACTTC.

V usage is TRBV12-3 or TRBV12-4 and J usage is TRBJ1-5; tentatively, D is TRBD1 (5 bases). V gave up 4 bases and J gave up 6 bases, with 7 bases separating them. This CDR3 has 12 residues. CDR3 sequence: CASSSGSQPQHF. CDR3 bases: TGTGCCAGCAGTTCAGGGAGTCAGCCCCAGCATTTT.

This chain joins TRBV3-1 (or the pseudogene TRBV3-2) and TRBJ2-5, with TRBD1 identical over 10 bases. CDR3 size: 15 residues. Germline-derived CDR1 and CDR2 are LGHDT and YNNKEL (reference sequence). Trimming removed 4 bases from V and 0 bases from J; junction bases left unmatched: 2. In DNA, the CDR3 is TGTGCCAGCAGCCCGGACAGGGGGTACCAAGAGACCCAGTACTTC. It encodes CASSPDRGYQETQYF.

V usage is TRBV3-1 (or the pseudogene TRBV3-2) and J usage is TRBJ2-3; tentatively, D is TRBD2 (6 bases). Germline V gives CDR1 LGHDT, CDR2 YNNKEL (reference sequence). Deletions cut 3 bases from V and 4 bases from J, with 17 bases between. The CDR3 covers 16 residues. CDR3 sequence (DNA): TGTGCCAGCAGCCAGTGGGACTCGAGGGTATCAGATACGCAGTATTTT. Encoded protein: CASSQWDSRVSDTQYF.

The CDR3 DNA sequence: TGTGCCAGCAGTGGCCTAGGGACCCAAGAGACCCAGTACTTC. It codes for CASSGLGTQETQYF. The V call is TRBV6-2 or TRBV6-3, the J call TRBJ2-5; D is possibly TRBD1 or TRBD2 (5 bases each). Looked up from germline, CDR1 is MNHEY and CDR2 is SVGEGT. V was trimmed by 5 bases and J by 1 base, leaving 11 bases between them. The CDR3 runs 14 residues.

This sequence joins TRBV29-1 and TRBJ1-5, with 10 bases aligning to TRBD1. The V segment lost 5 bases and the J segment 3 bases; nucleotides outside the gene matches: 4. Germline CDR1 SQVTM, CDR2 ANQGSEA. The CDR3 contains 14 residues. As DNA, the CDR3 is TGCAGCGTTTGGGACAGGGGTTCCAATCAGCCCCAGCATTTT. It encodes CSVWDRGSNQPQHF.

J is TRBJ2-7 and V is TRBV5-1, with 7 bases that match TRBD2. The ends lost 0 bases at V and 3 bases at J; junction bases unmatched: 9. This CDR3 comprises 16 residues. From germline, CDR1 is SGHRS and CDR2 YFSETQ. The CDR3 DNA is TGCGCCAGCAGCTTGGGGGATAGCGGGCTTTACTACGAGCAGTACTTC. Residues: CASSLGDSGLYYEQYF.

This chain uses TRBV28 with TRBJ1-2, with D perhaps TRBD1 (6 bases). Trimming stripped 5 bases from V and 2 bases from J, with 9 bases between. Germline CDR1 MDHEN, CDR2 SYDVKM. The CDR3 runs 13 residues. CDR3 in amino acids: CASSQDRNYGYTF. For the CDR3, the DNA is TGTGCCAGCAGTCAAGACAGGAACTATGGCTACACCTTC.

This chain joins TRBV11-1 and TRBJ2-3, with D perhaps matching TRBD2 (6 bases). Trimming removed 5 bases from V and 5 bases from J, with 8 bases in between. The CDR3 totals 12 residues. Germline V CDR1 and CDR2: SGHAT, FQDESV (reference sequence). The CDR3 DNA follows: TGTGCCAGCAGCCCGGGGGAAGATACGCAGTATTTT. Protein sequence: CASSPGEDTQYF.

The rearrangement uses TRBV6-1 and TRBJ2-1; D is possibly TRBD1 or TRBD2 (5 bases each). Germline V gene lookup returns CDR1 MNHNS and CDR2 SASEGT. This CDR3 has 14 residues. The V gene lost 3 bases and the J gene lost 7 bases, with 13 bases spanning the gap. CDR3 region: CASSDRDVGNEQFF. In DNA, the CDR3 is TGTGCCAGCAGTGATAGGGACGTTGGTAATGAGCAGTTCTTC.

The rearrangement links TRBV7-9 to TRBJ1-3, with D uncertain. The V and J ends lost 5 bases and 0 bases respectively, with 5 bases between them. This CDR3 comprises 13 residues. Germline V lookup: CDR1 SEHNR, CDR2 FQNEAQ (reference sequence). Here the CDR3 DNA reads TGTGCCAGCAGCCCGGGCTCTGGAAACACCATATATTTT. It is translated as CASSPGSGNTIYF.

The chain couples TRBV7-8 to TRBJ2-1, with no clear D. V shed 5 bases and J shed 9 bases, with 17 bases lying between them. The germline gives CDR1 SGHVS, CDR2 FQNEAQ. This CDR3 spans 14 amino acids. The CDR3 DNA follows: TGTGCCAGCAGCCGCATCGATGATAGAATTGAGCAGTTCTTC. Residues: CASSRIDDRIEQFF.

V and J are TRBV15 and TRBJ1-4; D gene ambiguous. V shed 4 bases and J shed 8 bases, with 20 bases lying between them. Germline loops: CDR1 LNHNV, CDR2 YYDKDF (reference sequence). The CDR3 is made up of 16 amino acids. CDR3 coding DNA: TGTGCCACCAGCACGAGGATGAGGGCGCGGTTAGAAAAACTGTTTTTT. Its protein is CATSTRMRARLEKLFF.

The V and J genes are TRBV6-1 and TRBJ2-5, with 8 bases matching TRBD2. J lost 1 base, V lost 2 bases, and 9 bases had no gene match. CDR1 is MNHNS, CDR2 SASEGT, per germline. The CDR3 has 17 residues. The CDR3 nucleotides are TGTGCCAGCAGTGAAAGGGGCCTACTAGCGGTCCAAGAGACCCAGTACTTC. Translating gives CASSERGLLAVQETQYF.

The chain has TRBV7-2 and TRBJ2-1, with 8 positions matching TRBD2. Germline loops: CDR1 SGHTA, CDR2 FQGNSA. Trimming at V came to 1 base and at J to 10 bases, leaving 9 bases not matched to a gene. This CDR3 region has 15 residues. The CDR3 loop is CASSLVSGDYREQFF. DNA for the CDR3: TGTGCCAGCAGCTTAGTTAGCGGGGACTACAGGGAGCAGTTCTTC.

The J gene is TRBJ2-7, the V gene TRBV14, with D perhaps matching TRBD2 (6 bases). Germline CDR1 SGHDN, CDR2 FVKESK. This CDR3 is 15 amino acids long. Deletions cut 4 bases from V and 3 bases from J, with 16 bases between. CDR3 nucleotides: TGTGCCAGCAGCCCGGGGACGGGACTTTACTACGAGCAGTACTTC. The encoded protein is CASSPGTGLYYEQYF.

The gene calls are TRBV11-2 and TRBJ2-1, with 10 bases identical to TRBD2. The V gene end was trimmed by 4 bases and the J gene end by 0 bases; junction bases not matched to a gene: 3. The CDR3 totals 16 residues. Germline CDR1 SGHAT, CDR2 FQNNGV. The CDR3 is CASSSSSGGSYNEQFF. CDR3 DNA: TGTGCCAGCAGCTCCTCTAGCGGGGGCTCCTACAATGAGCAGTTCTTC.

In DNA, the CDR3 is TGTGCCACCAAGGGACAGGGGGCTTTAGGGACCCAGTACTTC. It encodes CATKGQGALGTQYF. The rearrangement joins TRBV28 to TRBJ2-5, with 12 positions matching TRBD1. This CDR3 has 14 amino acids. The J segment lost 7 bases and the V segment lost 10 bases, leaving 10 bases of the junction unmatched. Looked up from germline, CDR1 is MDHEN and CDR2 is SYDVKM.

This CDR3 reads CASSQGSSGNVAQYF. Written as DNA, the CDR3 is TGTGCCAGCAGCCAAGGATCTAGCGGCAACGTGGCCCAGTACTTC. J is TRBJ2-5 and V is TRBV7-6, with 7 bases lining up with TRBD2. Germline CDR1 SGHVS, CDR2 FNYEAQ. The CDR3 is 15 residues long. V was clipped by 5 bases and J by 9 bases; unmatched bases: 15.

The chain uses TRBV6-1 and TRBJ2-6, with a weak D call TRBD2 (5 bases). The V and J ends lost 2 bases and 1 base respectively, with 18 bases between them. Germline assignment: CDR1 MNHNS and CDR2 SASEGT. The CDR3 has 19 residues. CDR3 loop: CASSEWQADYRSGANVLTF. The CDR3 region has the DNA TGTGCCAGCAGTGAATGGCAGGCCGACTATAGATCTGGGGCCAACGTCCTGACTTTC.

The CDR3 bases are TGCAGGGGGACAGGAAACACCATATATTTT. Protein sequence: CRGTGNTIYF. The chain has TRBV20-1 and TRBJ1-3, with D maybe TRBD1 (6 bases). This CDR3 has 10 residues. Germline V gene data show CDR1 as DFQATT and CDR2 as SNEGSKA (reference sequence).

The chain's CDR3 is CASSESIPVLGGNEQFF. CDR3 nucleotide sequence: TGTGCCAGCAGTGAGTCTATCCCGGTGTTAGGGGGCAATGAGCAGTTCTTC. V is TRBV25-1 and J is TRBJ2-1; weak D call: TRBD1 (6 bases). Germline CDR1 is MGHDK and CDR2 is SYGVNS. The CDR3 totals 17 residues. Trimming shortened V by 3 bases and J by 6 bases, and 21 bases separated the two germline ends.

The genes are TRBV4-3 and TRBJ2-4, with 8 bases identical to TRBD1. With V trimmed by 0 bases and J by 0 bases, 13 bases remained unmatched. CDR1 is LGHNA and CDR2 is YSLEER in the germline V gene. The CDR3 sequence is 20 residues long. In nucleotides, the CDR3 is TGCGCCAGCAGCCAAGATATGCCCAGGGGGCCAGGACTAGCCAAAAACATTCAGTACTTC. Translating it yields CASSQDMPRGPGLAKNIQYF.

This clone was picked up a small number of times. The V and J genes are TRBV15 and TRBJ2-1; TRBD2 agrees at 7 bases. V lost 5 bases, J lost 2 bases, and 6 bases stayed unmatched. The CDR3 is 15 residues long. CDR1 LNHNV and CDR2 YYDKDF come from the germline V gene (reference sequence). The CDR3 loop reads CATSHPGGAYNEQFF. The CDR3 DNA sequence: TGTGCCACCAGCCACCCGGGAGGTGCCTACAATGAGCAGTTCTTC.

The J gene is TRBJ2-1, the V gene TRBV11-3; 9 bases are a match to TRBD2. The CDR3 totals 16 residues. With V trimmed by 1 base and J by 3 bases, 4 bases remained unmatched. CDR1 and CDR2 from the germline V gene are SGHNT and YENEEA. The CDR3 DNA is TGTGCCAGCAGCTTAGGCCCTAGCGGGGACTACAATGAGCAGTTCTTC. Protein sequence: CASSLGPSGDYNEQFF.

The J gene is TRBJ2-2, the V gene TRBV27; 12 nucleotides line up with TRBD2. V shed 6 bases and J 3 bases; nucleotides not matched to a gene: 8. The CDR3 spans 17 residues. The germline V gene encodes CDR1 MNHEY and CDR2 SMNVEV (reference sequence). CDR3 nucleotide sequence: TGTGCCAGCAGCTCGCGGACTAGCGGGGTTTACACCGGGGAGCTGTTTTTT. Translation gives CASSSRTSGVYTGELFF.